This TCR beta chain is drawn from a study of blood T cell repertoires in COVID-19. In the study overall: The study drew acute and convalescent COVID-19 samples from the United States, Italy and Spain. T cells, B-cell-depleted T cells, or PBMCs provided the cDNA or gDNA that served as material.

Original processing methods: Reference gene primer amplification in the assay estimated nucleated cell counts. Libraries were prepared by immunoSEQ multiplex PCR; TCRdb keeps only in-frame clonotypes and omits some of them. That table furnishes V, J and clone size, whereas the DNA furnished D and trimming. Seen here are some 150,000 clones, roughly nine tenths observed once, and the top ten hold 2.5% to 4%. CDR1 and CDR2 from the germline V gene are SEHNR and FQNEAQ (reference sequence). Trimming pared 7 bases from V and 7 bases from J, leaving 19 bases between. This CDR3 is built from 15 residues. The source is a man between 65 and 85 years old with acute or convalescent COVID-19. The sample comprised peripheral blood. V and J are TRBV7-9 and TRBJ1-4, with a weak D call TRBD1 (6 bases). This CDR3 is CASKPPQGKSEKLFF. CDR3 in DNA: TGTGCCAGCAAGCCACCACAGGGAAAGAGTGAAAAACTGTTTTTT.